This T cell receptor beta chain was observed in a study of shared clonotypes between healthy human individuals. General study results and limits: As a rule, naive subsets had a larger estimated richness than memory subsets. Enrolling few donors narrowed the genetic and exposure-history diversity that was represented.

Naive CD8 cells comprised CD45RO-negative, CCR7-positively selected cells, excluding terminally differentiated effector memory CD45RA+ cells. Among the donors, all were Caucasian adults who lived in Nashville, Tennessee. V shed 5 bases and J shed 8 bases, with 16 bases lying between them. Germline CDR1 is SGHTA and CDR2 is FQGNSA. The CDR3 covers 14 residues. Details on this clone: Its target is unknown.

Researchers ran the assay at a deep level. The method was immunoSEQ multiplex PCR; TCRdb's version includes in-frame clones alone and lacks a portion of them. This table has about 820,000 clones, over 90% appearing once. The TCR sequence derives from a man aged 25-40 years in good health. V usage is TRBV7-2 and J usage is TRBJ2-1; D call uncertain. The sequenced material came from naive CD8+ T cells sorted from blood. CDR3 sequence (DNA): TGTGCCAGCAGCCTCTGGGAAGGTTTCGATGAGCAGTTCTTC. Translated, it gives CASSLWEGFDEQFF.